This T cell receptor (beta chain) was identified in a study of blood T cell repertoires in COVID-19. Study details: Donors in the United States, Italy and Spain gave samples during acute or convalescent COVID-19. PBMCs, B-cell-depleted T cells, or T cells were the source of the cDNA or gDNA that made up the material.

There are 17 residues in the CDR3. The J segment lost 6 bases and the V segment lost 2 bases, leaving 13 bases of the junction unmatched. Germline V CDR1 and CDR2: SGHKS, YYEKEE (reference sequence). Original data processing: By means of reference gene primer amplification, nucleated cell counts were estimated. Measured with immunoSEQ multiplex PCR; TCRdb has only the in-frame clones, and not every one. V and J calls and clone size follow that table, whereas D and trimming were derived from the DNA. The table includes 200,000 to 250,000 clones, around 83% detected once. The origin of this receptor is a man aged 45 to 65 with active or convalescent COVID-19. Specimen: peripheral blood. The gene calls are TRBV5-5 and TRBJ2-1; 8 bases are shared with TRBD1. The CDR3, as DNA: TGTGCCAGCAGCTTTGGGGTTCGGACAGGGATAAGCAATGAGCAGTTCTTC. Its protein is CASSFGVRTGISNEQFF. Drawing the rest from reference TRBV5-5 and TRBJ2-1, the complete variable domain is DAGVTQSPTHLIKTRGQQVTLRCSPISGHKSVSWYQQVLGQGPQFIFQYYEKEERGRGNFPDRFSARQFPNYSSELNVNALLLGDSALYLCASSFGVRTGISNEQFFGPGTRLTVL.